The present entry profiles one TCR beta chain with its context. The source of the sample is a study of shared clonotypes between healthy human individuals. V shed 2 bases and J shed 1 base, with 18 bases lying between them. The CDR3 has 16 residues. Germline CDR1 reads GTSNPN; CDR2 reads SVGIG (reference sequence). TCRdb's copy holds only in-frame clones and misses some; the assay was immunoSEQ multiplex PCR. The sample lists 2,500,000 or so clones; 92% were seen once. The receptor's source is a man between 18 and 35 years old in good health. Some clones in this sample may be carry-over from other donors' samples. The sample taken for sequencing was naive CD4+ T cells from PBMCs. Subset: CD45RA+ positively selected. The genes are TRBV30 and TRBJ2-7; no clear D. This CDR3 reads CAWSRRLGLLSYEQYF. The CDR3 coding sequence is TGTGCCTGGAGTCGTCGCCTAGGGCTTTTGTCCTACGAGCAGTACTTC. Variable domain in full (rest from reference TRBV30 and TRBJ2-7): SQTIHQWPATLVQPVGSPLSLECTVEGTSNPNLYWYRQAAGRGLQLLFYSVGIGQISSEVPQNLSASRPQDRQFILSSKKLLLSDSGFYLCAWSRRLGLLSYEQYFGPGTRLTVT.